Listed here is a single TCR beta chain. What it recognizes is unknown. V was clipped by 7 bases and J by 0 bases; unmatched bases: 7. This CDR3 spans 15 amino acids. Germline CDR1 reads MNHNY; CDR2 reads SVGAGI (reference sequence). The data were taken from a study of cytomegalovirus exposure and HLA in healthy donors. Findings and caveats of the study: Likely technical artifact: a cluster of highly shared sequence variants. Trimming of TCR beta V- and J-genes showed a link, identified in a later analysis, to a missense DCLRE1C variant.

This PCR relied on a set of 60 Vbeta primers and 13 Jbeta primers. Here immunoSEQ multiplex PCR was the method, and the copy in TCRdb shows in-frame clones only, minus some. The sample shows around 100,000 clones, 70% of them seen only once. The source material was PBMCs. The clonotype originates from a man between 35 and 55 years old in good health and CMV-seropositive. This rearrangement joins TRBV6-6 to TRBJ1-2; 8 nucleotides line up with TRBD1. The CDR3 bases are TGTGCCAGCATCAGCGCGGACAGGGCTAACTATGGCTACACCTTC. Translation: CASISADRANYGYTF.